This T cell receptor beta chain is from a study of T-cell reconstitution after alpha-beta-depleted transplantation in children. The sample holds many counts of this clonotype. Its specificity is unknown. CDR3 length: 15 residues. The germline V gene has CDR1 SQVTM and CDR2 ANQGSEA. Deletions cut 4 bases from V and 3 bases from J, with 19 bases between. Whole-study results and caveats: Once a year had passed after transplant, T-cell counts and diversity came mostly from newly produced T cells.

Unique molecular identifiers were incorporated into the prepared TCRbeta library. TCRdb re-derived calls from the PCR reads in MiXCR, one entry per CDR3 protein. This repertoire shows fewer than 450,000 distinct CDR3 sequences, around 16% found once; its top ten account for approximately 44%. The rearrangement joins TRBV29-1 to TRBJ2-7; tentatively, D is TRBD2 (6 bases). The TCR sequence derives from a male patient aged 2 to 9 who had a stem cell transplant for acute lymphoblastic leukemia, so the T cells may come from the graft donor. The specimen comprised PBMCs, mostly from graft donor cells, sampled 360 days after TCRalphabeta/CD19-depleted stem cell transplant. The CDR3 DNA reads as TGCAGCGTTGGGGTACCGGGACTGCTTTTCTACGAGCAGTACTTC. It translates to CSVGVPGLLFYEQYF.